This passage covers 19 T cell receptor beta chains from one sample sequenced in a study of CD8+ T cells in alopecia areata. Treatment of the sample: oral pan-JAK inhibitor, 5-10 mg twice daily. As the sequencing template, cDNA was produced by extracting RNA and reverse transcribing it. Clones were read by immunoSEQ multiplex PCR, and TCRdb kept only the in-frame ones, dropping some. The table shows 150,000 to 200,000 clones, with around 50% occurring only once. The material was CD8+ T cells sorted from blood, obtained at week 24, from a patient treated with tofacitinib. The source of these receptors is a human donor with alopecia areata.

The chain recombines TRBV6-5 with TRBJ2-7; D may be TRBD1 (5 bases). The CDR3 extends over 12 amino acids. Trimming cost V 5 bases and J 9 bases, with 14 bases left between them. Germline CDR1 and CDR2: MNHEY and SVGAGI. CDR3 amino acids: CASSDVQGWQYF. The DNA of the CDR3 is TGTGCCAGCAGTGACGTCCAGGGATGGCAGTACTTC.

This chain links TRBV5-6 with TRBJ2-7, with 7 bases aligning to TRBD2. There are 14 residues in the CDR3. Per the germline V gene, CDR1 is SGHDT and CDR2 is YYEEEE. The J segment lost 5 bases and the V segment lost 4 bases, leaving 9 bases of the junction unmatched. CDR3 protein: CASSLRGLVDEQYF. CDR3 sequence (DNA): TGTGCCAGCAGCCTCCGAGGACTAGTTGACGAGCAGTACTTC. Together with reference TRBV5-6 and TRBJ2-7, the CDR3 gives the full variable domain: DAGVTQSPTHLIKTRGQQVTLRCSPKSGHDTVSWYQQALGQGPQFIFQYYEEEERQRGNFPDRFSGHQFPNYSSELNVNALLLGDSALYLCASSLRGLVDEQYFGPGTRLTVT.

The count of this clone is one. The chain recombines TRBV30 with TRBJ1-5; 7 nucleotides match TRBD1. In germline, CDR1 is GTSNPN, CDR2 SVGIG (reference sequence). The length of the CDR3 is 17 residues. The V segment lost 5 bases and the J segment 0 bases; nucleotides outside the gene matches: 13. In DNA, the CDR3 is TGTGCCTGGGGACCCCCGGACAGGTCGTTTAGCAATCAGCCCCAGCATTTT. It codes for CAWGPPDRSFSNQPQHF. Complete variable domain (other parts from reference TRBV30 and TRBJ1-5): SQTIHQWPATLVQPVGSPLSLECTVEGTSNPNLYWYRQAAGRGLQLLFYSVGIGQISSEVPQNLSASRPQDRQFILSSKKLLLSDSGFYLCAWGPPDRSFSNQPQHFGDGTRLSIL.

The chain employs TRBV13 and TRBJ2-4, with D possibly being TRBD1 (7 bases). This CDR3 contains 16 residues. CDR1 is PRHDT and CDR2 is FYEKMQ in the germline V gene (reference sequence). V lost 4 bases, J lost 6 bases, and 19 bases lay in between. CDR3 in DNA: TGTGCCAGCAGCTCGCAGACAGGGTCGGAGGGAAACATTCAGTACTTC. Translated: CASSSQTGSEGNIQYF. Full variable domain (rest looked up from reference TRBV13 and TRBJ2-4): AAGVIQSPRHLIKEKRETATLKCYPIPRHDTVYWYQQGPGQDPQFLISFYEKMQSDKGSIPDRFSAQQFSDYHSELNMSSLELGDSALYFCASSSQTGSEGNIQYFGAGTRLSVL.

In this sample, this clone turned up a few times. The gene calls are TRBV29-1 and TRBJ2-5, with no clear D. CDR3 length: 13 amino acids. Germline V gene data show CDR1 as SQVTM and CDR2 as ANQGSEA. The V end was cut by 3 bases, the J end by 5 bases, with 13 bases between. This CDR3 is CSVDPPLGETQYF. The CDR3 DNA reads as TGCAGCGTTGATCCCCCCCTAGGGGAGACCCAGTACTTC.

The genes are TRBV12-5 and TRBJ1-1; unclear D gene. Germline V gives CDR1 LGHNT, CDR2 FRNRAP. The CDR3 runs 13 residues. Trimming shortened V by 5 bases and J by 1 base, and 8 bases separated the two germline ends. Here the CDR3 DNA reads TGTGCTAGTGGTGGAGACGGGAACACTGAAGCTTTCTTT. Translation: CASGGDGNTEAFF.

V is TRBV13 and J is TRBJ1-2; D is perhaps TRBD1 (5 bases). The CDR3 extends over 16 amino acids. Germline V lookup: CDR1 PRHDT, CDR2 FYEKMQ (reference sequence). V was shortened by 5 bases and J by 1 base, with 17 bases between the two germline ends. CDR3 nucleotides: TGTGCCAGCAGCGAAGTAACGGGGGGTTATAACTATGGCTACACCTTC. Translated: CASSEVTGGYNYGYTF.

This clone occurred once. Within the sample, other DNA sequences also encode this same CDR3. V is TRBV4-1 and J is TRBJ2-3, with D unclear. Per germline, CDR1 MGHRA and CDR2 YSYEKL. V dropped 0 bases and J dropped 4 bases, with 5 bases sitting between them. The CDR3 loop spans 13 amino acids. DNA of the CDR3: TGCGCCAGCAGCCAAGAGTCCCCAGATACGCAGTATTTT. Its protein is CASSQESPDTQYF.

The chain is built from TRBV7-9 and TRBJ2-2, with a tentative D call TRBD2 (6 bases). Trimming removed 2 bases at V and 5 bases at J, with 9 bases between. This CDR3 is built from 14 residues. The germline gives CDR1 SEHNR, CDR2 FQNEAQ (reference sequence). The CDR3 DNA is TGTGCCAGCAGCTTACCCGGGGGTACCGGGGAGCTGTTTTTT. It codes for CASSLPGGTGELFF.

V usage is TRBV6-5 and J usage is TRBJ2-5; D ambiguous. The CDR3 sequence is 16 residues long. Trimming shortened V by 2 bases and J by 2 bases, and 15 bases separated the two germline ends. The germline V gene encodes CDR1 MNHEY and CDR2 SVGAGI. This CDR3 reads CASSYMAVNQQETQYF. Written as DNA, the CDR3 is TGTGCCAGCAGTTACATGGCGGTAAATCAACAAGAGACCCAGTACTTC.

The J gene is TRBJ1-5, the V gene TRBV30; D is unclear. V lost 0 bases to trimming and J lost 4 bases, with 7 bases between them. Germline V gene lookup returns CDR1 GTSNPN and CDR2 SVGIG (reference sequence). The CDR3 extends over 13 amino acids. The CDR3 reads CAWSVNKNQPQHF. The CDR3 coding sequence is TGTGCCTGGAGTGTGAACAAAAATCAGCCCCAGCATTTT.

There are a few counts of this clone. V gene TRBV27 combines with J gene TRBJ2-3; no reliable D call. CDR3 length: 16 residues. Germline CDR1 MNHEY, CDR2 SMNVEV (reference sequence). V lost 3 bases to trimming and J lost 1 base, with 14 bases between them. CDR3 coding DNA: TGTGCCAGCAGTTTGGTCACCAGAAGAGGCACAGATACGCAGTATTTT. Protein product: CASSLVTRRGTDTQYF.

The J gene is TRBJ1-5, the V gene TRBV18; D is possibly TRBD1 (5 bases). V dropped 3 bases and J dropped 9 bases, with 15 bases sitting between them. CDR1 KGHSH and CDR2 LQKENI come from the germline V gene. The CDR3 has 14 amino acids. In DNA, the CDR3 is TGTGCCAGCTCACCGGGGGACTACATGGGGCCCCAGCATTTT. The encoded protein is CASSPGDYMGPQHF.

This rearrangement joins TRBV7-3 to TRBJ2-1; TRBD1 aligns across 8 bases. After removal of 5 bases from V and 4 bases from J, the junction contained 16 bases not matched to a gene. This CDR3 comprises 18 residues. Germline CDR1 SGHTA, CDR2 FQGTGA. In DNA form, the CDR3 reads TGTGCCAGCAGCCCCACTGCCTCTTCAGGGGGCCTATACAATGAGCAGTTCTTC. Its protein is CASSPTASSGGLYNEQFF.

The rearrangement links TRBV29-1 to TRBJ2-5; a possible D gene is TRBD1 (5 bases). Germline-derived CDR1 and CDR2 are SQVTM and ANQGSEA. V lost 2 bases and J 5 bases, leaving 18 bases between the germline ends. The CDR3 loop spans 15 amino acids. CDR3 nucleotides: TGCAGCGTTGAAACGGCAGGGCGAGGTTACGAGACCCAGTACTTC. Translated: CSVETAGRGYETQYF.

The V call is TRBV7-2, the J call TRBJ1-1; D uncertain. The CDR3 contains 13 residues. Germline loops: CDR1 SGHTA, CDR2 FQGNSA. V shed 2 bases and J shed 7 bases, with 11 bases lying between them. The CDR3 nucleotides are TGTGCCAGCAGCTTACTGAGGGATAGTGAAGCTTTCTTT. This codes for CASSLLRDSEAFF. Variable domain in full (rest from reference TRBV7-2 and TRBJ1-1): GAGVSQSPSNKVTEKGKDVELRCDPISGHTALYWYRQSLGQGLEFLIYFQGNSAPDKSGLPSDRFSAERTGGSVSTLTIQRTQQEDSAVYLCASSLLRDSEAFFGQGTRLTVV.

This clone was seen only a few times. In nucleotides, the CDR3 is TGTGCCAGCAGCCAAGCCGGGACTAGCGGGGGGGGTGTAGATACGCAGTATTTT. This gives the protein CASSQAGTSGGGVDTQYF. The chain employs TRBV4-2 and TRBJ2-3, with 16 nucleotides matching TRBD2. Trimming at V came to 1 base and at J to 5 bases, leaving 6 bases not matched to a gene. The germline CDR1 and CDR2 sequences are LGHNA and YNFKEQ. The CDR3 contains 18 residues.

CDR3 protein: CASSPAGELFF. CDR3 in DNA: TGTGCCAGCAGCCCTGCAGGGGAGCTGTTTTTT. This sequence joins TRBV7-9 and TRBJ2-2; D not certain. From germline, CDR1 is SEHNR and CDR2 FQNEAQ (reference sequence). The CDR3 totals 11 residues. V lost 5 bases and J lost 8, with 6 bases in between.

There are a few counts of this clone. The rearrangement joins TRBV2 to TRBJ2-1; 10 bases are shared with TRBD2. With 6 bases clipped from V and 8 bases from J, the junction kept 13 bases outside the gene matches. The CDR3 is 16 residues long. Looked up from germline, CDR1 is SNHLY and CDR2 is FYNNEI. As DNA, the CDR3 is TGTGCCAGCAGCCTCGAGCGGGGGGGCCTAGTCGATGAGCAGTTCTTC. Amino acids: CASSLERGGLVDEQFF.